What follows is one T cell receptor beta chain and its context. Its matching antigen is unknown. Generated by immunoSEQ multiplex PCR, the TCRdb table keeps only in-frame clones and is missing some. This table has roughly 7,000 clones, approximately 89% appearing once. This sample is drawn from a study of graft-versus-host responses after intestinal transplantation. Study at large: Recipients were given multivisceral, liver-intestinal, or isolated intestinal transplants. Findings and limits, study-wide: Some GvH clones were seen earlier in gut or blood, suggesting intestinal origin.

The CDR3 loop spans 15 amino acids. Germline lookup yields CDR1 SGHTA and CDR2 FQGNSA. The V and J ends lost 1 base and 0 bases respectively, with 9 bases between them. The clonotype was recovered from a human patient who received an intestinal transplant, so some T cells may come from the graft donor. This material consisted of PBMCs, taken approximately 80 days after transplant. The V and J genes are TRBV7-2 and TRBJ1-1; perhaps TRBD1 as D (6 bases). CDR3 DNA: TGTGCCAGCAGCTTAGGGGACAAATTGAACACTGAAGCTTTCTTT. Its translation is CASSLGDKLNTEAFF.